This T cell receptor (beta chain) was observed in a study of Graves' ophthalmopathy and Graves' hyperthyroidism. CDR1 is SGHNT, CDR2 YYREEE, per germline (reference sequence). The CDR3 is made up of 15 amino acids. V was clipped by 0 bases and J by 7 bases; unmatched bases: 6. Enrollment excluded any patients with other autoimmune diseases, uncontrolled infections, pregnancy or lactation. Amplification targeted the TCR beta CDR3 regions, with RNA transcripts as the source material. HTBI primers were used in a first-round RT-PCR, which preceded a second-round multiplex PCR. MiXCR, applied by TCRdb to the multiplex PCR reads, yields one record per CDR3 protein. The repertoire holds around 660,000 distinct CDR3 sequences, 35% to 50% seen once, with around 3.3% in the top ten.

The chain combines TRBV5-4 with TRBJ2-2; 7 positions match TRBD2. The receptor was isolated from an adult man with Graves' ophthalmopathy. Material: peripheral blood. The CDR3, as DNA: TGTGCCAGCAGCTTGGAGCGGGGAGGGTTCGGGGAGCTGTTTTTT. This codes for CASSLERGGFGELFF.